The text below deals with one TCR beta chain. What it recognizes is unknown. This sample was included in a study of cytomegalovirus exposure and HLA in healthy donors. General study points: An analysis done earlier found most TCR beta V segments productive about 87% or about 30% of the time. Presence/absence analyses assumed roughly uniform sequencing depth across donors.

Use of 60 Vbeta and 13 Jbeta primers characterized the PCR. TCRdb keeps only in-frame clones here, not all; method: immunoSEQ multiplex PCR. The sample holds roughly 200,000 clones, around 80% seen once. This CDR3 is built from 17 residues. Germline CDR1 reads KGHSH; CDR2 reads LQKENI. V gave up 3 bases and J gave up 0 bases, with 14 bases separating them. V and J are TRBV18 and TRBJ1-4, with a possible D match to TRBD1 (5 bases). The sequence derives from a woman aged 55-70 years in good health and CMV-seropositive. Material for sequencing was PBMCs. CDR3 sequence: CASSPITGYSTNEKLFF. DNA for the CDR3: TGTGCCAGCTCACCCATCACAGGCTACTCAACTAATGAAAAACTGTTTTTT.